The rows below give T cell receptor beta chains drawn from one sample of a study of CD8 T cells in ankylosing spondylitis. From the 5' RACE reads, TCRdb called clonotypes with MiXCR, one entry per CDR3 protein. In the table there are tens of thousands of distinct CDR3 sequences, around 2.5% of which are singletons. The sequenced sample was blood, either unsorted or a sorted T cell fraction (not recorded which). These receptors originate from a female donor with ankylosing spondylitis or in good health (not recorded which). CDR3s include the opening cysteine and the closing phenylalanine or tryptophan. A D gene is named only where the DNA matches it firmly. Clone size appears in some rows only: once, few, many, or a class for an expanded clone.

d_call: NA; clone_size: many; v_call: TRBV9; j_call: TRBJ1-2; cdr3_aa: CASSVERGGRVSHGYTF; cdr3_nt: TGTGCCAGCAGCGTAGAACGGGGCGGCAGGGTCTCGCATGGCTACACCTTC
d_call: NA; clone_size: many; v_call: TRBV9; j_call: TRBJ1-3; cdr3_aa: CASSVEGSSGNTIYF; cdr3_nt: TGTGCCAGCAGCGTAGAGGGAAGCTCTGGAAACACCATATATTTT
d_call: NA; clone_size: many; v_call: TRBV21-1; j_call: TRBJ2-4; cdr3_aa: CASSTNGAGTGVAVPAKNIQYF; cdr3_nt: TGTGCCAGCAGCACCAACGGGGCCGGGACAGGGGTAGCGGTTCCAGCCAAAAACATTCAGTACTTC
d_call: NA; clone_size: many; v_call: TRBV9; j_call: TRBJ2-7; cdr3_aa: CASSARVGGQDEQYF; cdr3_nt: TGTGCCAGCAGCGCCAGGGTGGGAGGTCAGGACGAGCAGTACTTC
d_call: NA; clone_size: NA; v_call: TRBV9; j_call: TRBJ2-7; cdr3_aa: CASSTGSNSYEQYF; cdr3_nt: TGTGCCAGCAGCACAGGGAGCAACTCCTACGAGCAGTACTTC
d_call: NA; clone_size: NA; v_call: TRBV9; j_call: TRBJ1-1; cdr3_aa: CASSVGGSINTEAFF; cdr3_nt: TGTGCCAGCAGCGTAGGAGGGTCAATTAACACTGAAGCTTTCTTT
d_call: NA; clone_size: many; v_call: TRBV9; j_call: TRBJ1-2; cdr3_aa: CASSHRTTGTPNYGYTF; cdr3_nt: TGTGCCAGCAGCCATCGAACTACCGGGACACCGAACTATGGCTACACCTTC
d_call: NA; clone_size: few; v_call: TRBV9; j_call: TRBJ2-7; cdr3_aa: CASSVDPGGGSYEQYF; cdr3_nt: TGTGCCAGCAGCGTAGACCCCGGTGGGGGGTCCTACGAGCAGTACTTC
d_call: NA; clone_size: many; v_call: TRBV9; j_call: TRBJ1-2; cdr3_aa: CASSAWKGGYTF; cdr3_nt: TGTGCCAGCAGCGCTTGGAAGGGAGGCTACACCTTC
d_call: TRBD1; clone_size: many; v_call: TRBV9; j_call: TRBJ1-1; cdr3_aa: CASSQGTATEAFF; cdr3_nt: TGTGCCAGCAGTCAAGGGACAGCCACTGAAGCTTTCTTT
d_call: NA; clone_size: many; v_call: TRBV9; j_call: TRBJ2-3; cdr3_aa: CASSVASGEGVWGTDTQYF; cdr3_nt: TGTGCCAGCAGCGTAGCTTCTGGTGAGGGAGTCTGGGGCACAGATACGCAGTATTTT
d_call: TRBD1; clone_size: many; v_call: TRBV9; j_call: TRBJ2-1; cdr3_aa: CASSFRDRDYNEQFF; cdr3_nt: TGTGCCAGCAGCTTCCGGGACAGGGACTACAATGAGCAGTTCTTC
d_call: NA; clone_size: many; v_call: TRBV9; j_call: TRBJ2-1; cdr3_aa: CASSAAPSDEQFF; cdr3_nt: TGTGCCAGCAGCGCCGCGCCCAGCGACGAGCAGTTCTTC
d_call: TRBD2; clone_size: many; v_call: TRBV9; j_call: TRBJ2-3; cdr3_aa: CASSVELGTSGRRPRLDTQYF; cdr3_nt: TGTGCCAGCAGCGTAGAGCTTGGGACTAGCGGACGTCGACCCCGGCTGGATACGCAGTATTTT
d_call: TRBD2; clone_size: many; v_call: TRBV9; j_call: TRBJ2-1; cdr3_aa: CASSPRLAGSIYNEQFF; cdr3_nt: TGTGCCAGCAGCCCGCGACTAGCGGGAAGTATTTACAATGAGCAGTTCTTC
d_call: TRBD2; clone_size: many; v_call: TRBV9; j_call: TRBJ2-1; cdr3_aa: CASSVSASGIIEQFF; cdr3_nt: TGTGCCAGCAGCGTATCCGCTAGCGGGATTATTGAGCAGTTCTTC
d_call: TRBD2; clone_size: many; v_call: TRBV9; j_call: TRBJ2-5; cdr3_aa: CASSVESVLAGAPETQYF; cdr3_nt: TGTGCCAGCAGCGTAGAGTCGGTGTTAGCGGGGGCCCCAGAGACCCAGTACTTC
d_call: NA; clone_size: many; v_call: TRBV9; j_call: TRBJ2-7; cdr3_aa: CASSSSGDLSYEQYF; cdr3_nt: TGTGCCAGCAGCTCATCGGGGGACCTCTCCTACGAGCAGTACTTC
d_call: NA; clone_size: few; v_call: TRBV9; j_call: TRBJ1-3; cdr3_aa: CASSRISGRGSGNTIYF; cdr3_nt: TGTGCCAGCAGCCGTATCTCGGGACGGGGCTCTGGAAACACCATATATTTT
d_call: TRBD2; clone_size: many; v_call: TRBV9; j_call: TRBJ2-1; cdr3_aa: CASSVVPTSGEAEQFF; cdr3_nt: TGTGCCAGCAGCGTAGTCCCAACTAGCGGGGAGGCTGAGCAGTTCTTC
d_call: TRBD2; clone_size: many; v_call: TRBV9; j_call: TRBJ2-1; cdr3_aa: CASSVPSGRTLSYNEQFF; cdr3_nt: TGTGCCAGCAGCGTACCTAGCGGGAGAACCCTCTCCTACAATGAGCAGTTCTTC
d_call: NA; clone_size: many; v_call: TRBV9; j_call: TRBJ1-2; cdr3_aa: CASSVVETANYGYTF; cdr3_nt: TGTGCCAGCAGCGTAGTGGAGACAGCTAACTATGGCTACACCTTC
d_call: NA; clone_size: many; v_call: TRBV9; j_call: TRBJ1-1; cdr3_aa: CASSTRDSPTEAFF; cdr3_nt: TGTGCCAGCAGCACCCGGGACTCCCCCACTGAAGCTTTCTTT
d_call: TRBD1; clone_size: many; v_call: TRBV9; j_call: TRBJ2-3; cdr3_aa: CASSERGRQGSDTQYF; cdr3_nt: TGTGCCAGCAGCGAACGGGGGAGACAGGGGTCAGATACGCAGTATTTT
d_call: NA; clone_size: many; v_call: TRBV9; j_call: TRBJ1-6; cdr3_aa: CASSVSPGTTNSPLHF; cdr3_nt: TGTGCCAGCAGCGTAAGCCCAGGCACAACCAATTCACCCCTCCACTTT
d_call: TRBD1; clone_size: many; v_call: TRBV9; j_call: TRBJ2-2; cdr3_aa: CASSLIGDSYTGELFF; cdr3_nt: TGTGCCAGCAGCCTTATTGGGGACAGCTACACCGGGGAGCTGTTTTTT
d_call: NA; clone_size: many; v_call: TRBV9; j_call: TRBJ2-3; cdr3_aa: CASSVNGLALTDTQYF; cdr3_nt: TGTGCCAGCAGCGTCAATGGGTTAGCTCTGACAGATACGCAGTATTTT
d_call: NA; clone_size: many; v_call: TRBV9; j_call: TRBJ2-7; cdr3_aa: CASSVQPGHSYEQYF; cdr3_nt: TGTGCCAGCAGCGTCCAACCGGGACATTCCTACGAGCAGTACTTC
d_call: NA; clone_size: many; v_call: TRBV9; j_call: TRBJ1-6; cdr3_aa: CASSVVGSPLHF; cdr3_nt: TGTGCCAGCAGCGTAGTGGGTTCACCCCTCCACTTT
d_call: NA; clone_size: NA; v_call: TRBV9; j_call: TRBJ1-4; cdr3_aa: CASSVTPHPGDEKLFF; cdr3_nt: TGTGCCAGCAGCGTAACTCCCCACCCCGGTGATGAAAAACTGTTTTTT
d_call: TRBD2; clone_size: many; v_call: TRBV9; j_call: TRBJ2-5; cdr3_aa: CASSPGLAGEETQYF; cdr3_nt: TGTGCCAGCAGCCCGGGACTAGCGGGAGAAGAGACCCAGTACTTC
d_call: TRBD2; clone_size: many; v_call: TRBV9; j_call: TRBJ2-1; cdr3_aa: CASSAQIAGGPYNEQFF; cdr3_nt: TGTGCCAGCAGCGCCCAAATAGCGGGAGGCCCTTACAATGAGCAGTTCTTC
d_call: TRBD1; clone_size: many; v_call: TRBV9; j_call: TRBJ1-4; cdr3_aa: CASSAEGARNGKLFF; cdr3_nt: TGTGCCAGCAGCGCGGAGGGGGCCCGGAATGGAAAACTGTTTTTT
d_call: NA; clone_size: many; v_call: TRBV9; j_call: TRBJ1-1; cdr3_aa: CASSAIPGPQNTEAFF; cdr3_nt: TGTGCCAGCAGCGCGATTCCGGGACCGCAGAACACTGAAGCTTTCTTT
d_call: TRBD2; clone_size: many; v_call: TRBV9; j_call: TRBJ2-1; cdr3_aa: CASSVTAGDLYNEQFF; cdr3_nt: TGTGCCAGCAGCGTAACAGCGGGAGACCTCTACAATGAGCAGTTCTTC
d_call: NA; clone_size: medium-sized; v_call: TRBV9; j_call: TRBJ2-2; cdr3_aa: CASSVVGSTGELFF; cdr3_nt: TGTGCCAGCAGCGTAGTGGGGTCAACCGGGGAGCTGTTTTTT
d_call: NA; clone_size: many; v_call: TRBV9; j_call: TRBJ2-7; cdr3_aa: CASSVNSGGAGEQYF; cdr3_nt: TGTGCCAGCAGCGTCAACTCCGGCGGGGCTGGCGAGCAGTACTTC
d_call: NA; clone_size: many; v_call: TRBV28; j_call: TRBJ2-1; cdr3_aa: CASSSGNYNEQFF; cdr3_nt: TGTGCCAGCAGCTCCGGGAATTACAATGAGCAGTTCTTC
d_call: NA; clone_size: many; v_call: TRBV9; j_call: TRBJ2-5; cdr3_aa: CASSVDGETQYF; cdr3_nt: TGTGCCAGCAGCGTAGATGGAGAGACCCAGTACTTC
d_call: NA; clone_size: many; v_call: TRBV9; j_call: TRBJ2-1; cdr3_aa: CASSAGRTPPYNEQFF; cdr3_nt: TGTGCCAGCAGCGCGGGACGCACACCTCCTTACAATGAGCAGTTCTTC
d_call: NA; clone_size: many; v_call: TRBV9; j_call: TRBJ2-5; cdr3_aa: CASSETGQETQYF; cdr3_nt: TGTGCCAGCAGCGAGACGGGACAAGAGACCCAGTACTTC
d_call: NA; clone_size: many; v_call: TRBV9; j_call: TRBJ2-2; cdr3_aa: CASSVGPGELFF; cdr3_nt: TGTGCCAGCAGCGTAGGCCCCGGGGAGCTGTTTTTT
d_call: TRBD1; clone_size: medium-sized; v_call: TRBV9; j_call: TRBJ2-7; cdr3_aa: CASSAGTGQGEQYF; cdr3_nt: TGTGCCAGCAGCGCCGGGACAGGGCAGGGGGAGCAGTACTTC
d_call: TRBD1; clone_size: many; v_call: TRBV9; j_call: TRBJ2-5; cdr3_aa: CASSVTRGTGEGETQYF; cdr3_nt: TGTGCCAGCAGCGTAACCCGGGGGACAGGGGAAGGCGAGACCCAGTACTTC
d_call: TRBD1; clone_size: many; v_call: TRBV9; j_call: TRBJ2-6; cdr3_aa: CASSSPTRTGDHSGANVLTF; cdr3_nt: TGTGCCAGCAGCTCACCCACCCGGACAGGGGACCACTCTGGGGCCAACGTCCTGACTTTC
d_call: TRBD2; clone_size: medium-sized; v_call: TRBV9; j_call: TRBJ2-1; cdr3_aa: CASSVDVAGREQFF; cdr3_nt: TGTGCCAGCAGCGTAGACGTAGCGGGAAGGGAGCAGTTCTTC
d_call: NA; clone_size: many; v_call: TRBV9; j_call: TRBJ1-1; cdr3_aa: CASSSRTAPGGAFF; cdr3_nt: TGTGCCAGCAGCTCCCGGACAGCCCCTGGGGGAGCTTTCTTT
d_call: NA; clone_size: many; v_call: TRBV9; j_call: TRBJ1-1; cdr3_aa: CASSVLDRPNTEAFF; cdr3_nt: TGTGCCAGCAGCGTCCTAGACAGGCCGAACACTGAAGCTTTCTTT
d_call: NA; clone_size: many; v_call: TRBV9; j_call: TRBJ2-2; cdr3_aa: CASSVRTTNTGELFF; cdr3_nt: TGTGCCAGCAGCGTAAGGACCACGAACACCGGGGAGCTGTTTTTT
d_call: NA; clone_size: many; v_call: TRBV12-1; j_call: TRBJ1-1; cdr3_aa: CASSRAGDTEAFF; cdr3_nt: TGTGCCAGCAGCCGCGCCGGAGACACTGAAGCTTTCTTT
d_call: NA; clone_size: many; v_call: TRBV9; j_call: TRBJ1-3; cdr3_aa: CASRPGDTNPSGNTIYF; cdr3_nt: TGTGCCAGCAGACCCGGGGACACTAACCCCTCTGGAAACACCATATATTTT
d_call: NA; clone_size: many; v_call: TRBV9; j_call: TRBJ1-3; cdr3_aa: CASSAGGASGNTIYF; cdr3_nt: TGTGCCAGCAGCGCCGGGGGGGCCTCTGGAAACACCATATATTTT
d_call: NA; clone_size: many; v_call: TRBV9; j_call: TRBJ2-7; cdr3_aa: CASSVDPGGREQYF; cdr3_nt: TGTGCCAGCAGCGTAGATCCGGGTGGGAGGGAGCAGTACTTC
d_call: NA; clone_size: many; v_call: TRBV6-5; j_call: TRBJ2-1; cdr3_aa: CASSYFGRDGEQFF; cdr3_nt: TGTGCCAGCAGTTATTTCGGGCGGGACGGTGAGCAGTTCTTC
d_call: NA; clone_size: many; v_call: TRBV9; j_call: TRBJ1-2; cdr3_aa: CASSAEWGTNYGYTF; cdr3_nt: TGTGCCAGCAGCGCTGAGTGGGGAACTAACTATGGCTACACCTTC
d_call: TRBD1; clone_size: many; v_call: TRBV9; j_call: TRBJ2-2; cdr3_aa: CASSVWTGANTGELFF; cdr3_nt: TGTGCCAGCAGCGTATGGACAGGGGCGAACACCGGGGAGCTGTTTTTT